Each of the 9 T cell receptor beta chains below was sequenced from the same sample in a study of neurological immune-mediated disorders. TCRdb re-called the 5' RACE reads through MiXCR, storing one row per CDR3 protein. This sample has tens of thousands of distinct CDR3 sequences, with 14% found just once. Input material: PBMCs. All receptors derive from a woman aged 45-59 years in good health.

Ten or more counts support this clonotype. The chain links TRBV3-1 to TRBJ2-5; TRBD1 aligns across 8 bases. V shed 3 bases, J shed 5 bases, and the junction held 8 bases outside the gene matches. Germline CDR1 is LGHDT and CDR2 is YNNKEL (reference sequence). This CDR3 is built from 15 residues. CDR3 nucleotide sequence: TGTGCCAGCAGCCATTCCGGACAGGGTAGGGAGACCCAGTACTTC. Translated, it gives CASSHSGQGRETQYF.

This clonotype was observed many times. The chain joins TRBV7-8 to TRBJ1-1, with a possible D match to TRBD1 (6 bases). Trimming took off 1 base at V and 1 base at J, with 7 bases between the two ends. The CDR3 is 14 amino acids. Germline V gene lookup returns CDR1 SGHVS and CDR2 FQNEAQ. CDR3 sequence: CASSLVGGNTEAFF. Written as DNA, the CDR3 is TGTGCCAGCAGCTTAGTAGGGGGGAACACTGAAGCTTTCTTT.

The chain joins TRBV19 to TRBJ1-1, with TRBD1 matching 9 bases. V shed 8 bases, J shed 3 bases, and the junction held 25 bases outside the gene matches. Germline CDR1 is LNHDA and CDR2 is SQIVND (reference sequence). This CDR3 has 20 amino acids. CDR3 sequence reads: CASQPGTGSFYYEGDTEAFF. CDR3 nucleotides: TGTGCCAGTCAGCCGGGGACAGGGTCCTTCTATTATGAAGGGGACACTGAAGCTTTCTTT.

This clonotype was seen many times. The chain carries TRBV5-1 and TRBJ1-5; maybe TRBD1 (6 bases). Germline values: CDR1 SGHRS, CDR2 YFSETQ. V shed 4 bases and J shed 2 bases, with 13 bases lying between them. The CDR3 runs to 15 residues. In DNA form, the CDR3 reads TGCGCCAGCAGCCCCACAGGGCAAGGCAATCAGCCCCAGCATTTT. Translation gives CASSPTGQGNQPQHF.

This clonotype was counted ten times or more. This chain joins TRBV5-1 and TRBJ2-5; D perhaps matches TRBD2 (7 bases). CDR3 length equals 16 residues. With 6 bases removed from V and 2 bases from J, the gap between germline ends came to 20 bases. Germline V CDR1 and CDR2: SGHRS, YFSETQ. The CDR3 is CASTRGANTNQETQYF. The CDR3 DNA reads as TGCGCCAGCACACGGGGGGCAAATACGAATCAAGAGACCCAGTACTTC.

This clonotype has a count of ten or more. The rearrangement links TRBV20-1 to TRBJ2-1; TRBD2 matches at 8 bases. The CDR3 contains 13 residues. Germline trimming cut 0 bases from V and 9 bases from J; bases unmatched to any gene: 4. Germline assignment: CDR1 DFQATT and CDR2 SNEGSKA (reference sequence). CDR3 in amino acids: CSARDRGGSEQFF. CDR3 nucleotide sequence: TGCAGTGCTAGAGATCGGGGGGGGAGTGAGCAGTTCTTC.

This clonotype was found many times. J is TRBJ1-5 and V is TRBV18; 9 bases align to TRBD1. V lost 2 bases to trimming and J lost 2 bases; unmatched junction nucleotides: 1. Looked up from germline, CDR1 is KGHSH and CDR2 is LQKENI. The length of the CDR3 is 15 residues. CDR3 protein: CASSPDRGGNQPQHF. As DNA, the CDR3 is TGTGCCAGCTCACCAGACAGGGGGGGCAATCAGCCCCAGCATTTT.

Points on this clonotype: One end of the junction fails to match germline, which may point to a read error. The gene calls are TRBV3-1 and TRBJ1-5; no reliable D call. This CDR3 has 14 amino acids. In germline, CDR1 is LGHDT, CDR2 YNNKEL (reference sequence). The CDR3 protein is CASIQDLGFRPQHF. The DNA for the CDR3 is TGTGCCAGCATCCAAGACCTAGGATTCCGGCCCCAGCATTTT.

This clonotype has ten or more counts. The CDR3: CASSLRDVDYEQYF. As DNA, the CDR3 is TGTGCCAGCAGCCTCAGGGACGTGGACTACGAGCAGTACTTC. The chain recombines TRBV7-2 with TRBJ2-7; tentatively, D is TRBD1 or TRBD2 (5 bases each). Germline V gene lookup returns CDR1 SGHTA and CDR2 FQGNSA. V lost 5 bases and J 3 bases, leaving 14 bases between the germline ends. This CDR3 contains 14 residues.